This is a list of T cell receptor beta chains from one sample in a study of human T cells and chemical hapten exposure. TCRdb fed the RACE reads into MiXCR, producing one record per CDR3 protein. This repertoire shows more than 250,000 distinct CDR3 sequences, approximately 7.5% found once; its top ten account for 1.2%. The sample here was whole blood, taken in connection with sensitization to the hapten diphenylcyclopropenone (DPC). Source of these receptors: a man aged 18 to 30 with alopecia areata. Some clones in this sample may be carry-over from other donors' samples. Each CDR3 is given with its conserved first and last residue. The D gene is left open where the match is weak. Size values are once, few and many counts, or a class for expanded clones, and some rows have none.

size	J	D	V	DNA	CDR3
.	TRBJ2-7	.	TRBV20-1	TGCAGTGCTAGAGAGGTATATTACGAGCAGTACTTC	CSAREVYYEQYF
few	TRBJ1-3	.	TRBV4-3	TGCGCCAGCAGCCAAGAATCGGGGGGCTCTGGAAACACCATATATTTT	CASSQESGGSGNTIYF
few	TRBJ1-1	TRBD1	TRBV10-3	TGTGCCATCAGTGCGATGGGGACAGCCATGAACACTGAAGCTTTCTTT	CAISAMGTAMNTEAFF
few	TRBJ1-2	.	TRBV20-1	TGCAGTGTTCTGCAGGGACGGGTCTATGGCTACACCTTC	CSVLQGRVYGYTF
few	TRBJ1-5	TRBD1	TRBV6-1	TGTGCCAGCAGTGAGGGCCGGGACAGGTACCCTAATCAGCCCCAGCATTTT	CASSEGRDRYPNQPQHF
.	TRBJ2-7	.	TRBV15	TGTGCCACCAGCAGGCAGGAGAAATCGTACGAGCAGTACTTC	CATSRQEKSYEQYF
many	TRBJ1-1	.	TRBV7-9	TGTGCCAGCAGCTTACTAGAGAATGAAGCTTTCTTT	CASSLLENEAFF
.	TRBJ2-1	TRBD1	TRBV24-1	TGTGCCACCAGTCAAGGGGGCCAAGGGTACCACAATGAGCAGTTCTTC	CATSQGGQGYHNEQFF
many	TRBJ1-4	.	TRBV7-9	TGTGCCAGCAGCTTATTTACCGAAGGGGAACTGTTTTTT	CASSLFTEGELFF
few	TRBJ2-3	TRBD2	TRBV6-2/TRBV6-3	TGTGCCAGCAGTTCCCAACTAGCGGGGATGACAGATACGCAGTATTTT	CASSSQLAGMTDTQYF
.	TRBJ1-4	TRBD1	TRBV4-3	TGCGCCAGCAGCCAAGCAGGCAGGGGGCAGTTCGGGGAAAAACTGTTTTTT	CASSQAGRGQFGEKLFF
many	TRBJ1-1	TRBD1	TRBV7-3	TGTGCCAGCAGACTAACAGGGGACACTGAAGCTTTCTTT	CASRLTGDTEAFF
many	TRBJ2-3	.	TRBV5-1	TGCGCCAGCAGTAAGGACACATCTTCGGATACGCAGTATTTT	CASSKDTSSDTQYF
many	TRBJ2-3	TRBD1	TRBV5-4	TGTGCCAGCAGCTACAGGGGGCGAGTGACAGATACGCAGTATTTT	CASSYRGRVTDTQYF
.	TRBJ2-2	TRBD1	TRBV28	TGTGCCAGCGAGGGACAGGGAAGTTTTGCGAACACCGGGGAGCTGTTTTTT	CASEGQGSFANTGELFF
few	TRBJ2-7	.	TRBV11-2	TGTGCCAGCAGCCTAGATTGGGGCACAGGGTACTTAATGTACGAGCAGTACTTC	CASSLDWGTGYLMYEQYF
few	TRBJ1-5	TRBD1	TRBV18	TGTGCCAGCTCGTCCGGGACAGATCAGCCCCAGCATTTT	CASSSGTDQPQHF
many	TRBJ1-2	.	TRBV11-2	TGTGCCAGCAGCTTTATAGGGGGGAAGAGGGGAACTAACTATGGCTACACCTTC	CASSFIGGKRGTNYGYTF
many	TRBJ2-7	TRBD1	TRBV6-6	TGTGCCAGCAGTCCGGGACAGAACTACGAGCAGTACTTC	CASSPGQNYEQYF
.	TRBJ2-1	TRBD2	TRBV6-5	TGTGCCAGCAGACCTCCTAGCGGGGGGTATGAGCAGTTCTTC	CASRPPSGGYEQFF